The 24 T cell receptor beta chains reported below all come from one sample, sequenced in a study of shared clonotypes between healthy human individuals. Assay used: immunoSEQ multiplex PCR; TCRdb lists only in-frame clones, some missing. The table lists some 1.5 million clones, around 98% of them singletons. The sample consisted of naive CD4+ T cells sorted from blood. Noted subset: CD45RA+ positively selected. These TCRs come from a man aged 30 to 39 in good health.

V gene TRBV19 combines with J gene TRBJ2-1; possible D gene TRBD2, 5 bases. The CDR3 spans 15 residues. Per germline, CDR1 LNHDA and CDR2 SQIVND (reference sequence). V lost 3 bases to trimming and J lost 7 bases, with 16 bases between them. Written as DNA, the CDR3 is TGTGCCAGTAGTATGGTGGCTAGCAAAACGAATGAGCAGTTCTTC. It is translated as CASSMVASKTNEQFF.

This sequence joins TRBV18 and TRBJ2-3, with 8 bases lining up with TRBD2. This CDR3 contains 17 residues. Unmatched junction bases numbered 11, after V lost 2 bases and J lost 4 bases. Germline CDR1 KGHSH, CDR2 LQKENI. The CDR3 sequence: CASSPNVGGRTADTQYF. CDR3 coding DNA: TGTGCCAGCTCACCAAACGTTGGCGGGAGGACGGCAGATACGCAGTATTTT.

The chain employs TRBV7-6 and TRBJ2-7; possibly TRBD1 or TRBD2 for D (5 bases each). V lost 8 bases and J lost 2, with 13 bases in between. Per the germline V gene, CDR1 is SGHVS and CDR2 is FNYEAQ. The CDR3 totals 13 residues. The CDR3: CASSRGSAYEQYF. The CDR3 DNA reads TGTGCCAGCTCTCGGGGCTCCGCCTACGAGCAGTACTTC.

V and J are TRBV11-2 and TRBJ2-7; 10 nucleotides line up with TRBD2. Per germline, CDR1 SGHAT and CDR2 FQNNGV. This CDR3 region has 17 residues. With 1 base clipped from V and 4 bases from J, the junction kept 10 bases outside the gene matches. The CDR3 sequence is CASSLAPMTSGYYEQYF. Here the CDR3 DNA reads TGTGCCAGCAGCTTAGCACCCATGACTAGCGGGTATTACGAGCAGTACTTC.

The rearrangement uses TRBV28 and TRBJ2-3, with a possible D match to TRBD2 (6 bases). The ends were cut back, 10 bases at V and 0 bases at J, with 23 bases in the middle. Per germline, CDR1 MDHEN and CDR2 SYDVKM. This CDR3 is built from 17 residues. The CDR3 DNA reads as TGTGCCACCTACACTGTACCCCGGGGACTGAGCACAGATACGCAGTATTTT. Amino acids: CATYTVPRGLSTDTQYF.

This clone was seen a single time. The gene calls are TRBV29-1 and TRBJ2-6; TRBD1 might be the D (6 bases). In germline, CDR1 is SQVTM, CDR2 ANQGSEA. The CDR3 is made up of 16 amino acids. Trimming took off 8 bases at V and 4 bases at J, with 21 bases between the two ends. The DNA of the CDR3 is TGCAGCATGAGGACAGCGAGCTCTGTAGGGGCCAACGTCCTGACTTTC. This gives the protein CSMRTASSVGANVLTF.

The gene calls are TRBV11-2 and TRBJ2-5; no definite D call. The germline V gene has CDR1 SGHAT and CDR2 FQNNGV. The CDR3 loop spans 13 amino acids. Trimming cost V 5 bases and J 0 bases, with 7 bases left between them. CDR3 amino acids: CASSPWNQETQYF. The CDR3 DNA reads TGTGCCAGCAGCCCCTGGAACCAAGAGACCCAGTACTTC.

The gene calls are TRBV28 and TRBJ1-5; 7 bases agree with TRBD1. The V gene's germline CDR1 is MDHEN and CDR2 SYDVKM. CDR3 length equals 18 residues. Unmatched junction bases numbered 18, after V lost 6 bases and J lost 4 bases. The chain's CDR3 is CASRLTPRQGPPNQPQHF. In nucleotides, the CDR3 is TGTGCCAGCAGATTAACCCCGCGACAGGGTCCCCCGAATCAGCCCCAGCATTTT.

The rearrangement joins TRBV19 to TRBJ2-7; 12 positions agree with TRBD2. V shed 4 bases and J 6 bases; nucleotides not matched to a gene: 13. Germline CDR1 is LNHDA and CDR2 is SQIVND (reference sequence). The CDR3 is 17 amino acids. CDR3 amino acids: CASSRASGRAVVGEQYF. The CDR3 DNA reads TGTGCCAGTAGTAGGGCTAGCGGGAGGGCCGTGGTCGGCGAGCAGTACTTC.

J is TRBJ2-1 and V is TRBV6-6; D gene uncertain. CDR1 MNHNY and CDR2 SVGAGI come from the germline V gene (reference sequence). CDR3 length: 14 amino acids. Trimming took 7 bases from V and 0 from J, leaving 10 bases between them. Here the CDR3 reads CASNDLVSYNEQFF. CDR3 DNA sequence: TGTGCCAGCAACGACTTGGTCTCCTACAATGAGCAGTTCTTC.

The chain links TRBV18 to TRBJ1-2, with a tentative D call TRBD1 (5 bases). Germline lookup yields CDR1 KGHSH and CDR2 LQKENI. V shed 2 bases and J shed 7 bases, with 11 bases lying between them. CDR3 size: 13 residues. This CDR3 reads CASSPGAESGYTF. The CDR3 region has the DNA TGTGCCAGCTCACCAGGGGCAGAGTCTGGCTACACCTTC.

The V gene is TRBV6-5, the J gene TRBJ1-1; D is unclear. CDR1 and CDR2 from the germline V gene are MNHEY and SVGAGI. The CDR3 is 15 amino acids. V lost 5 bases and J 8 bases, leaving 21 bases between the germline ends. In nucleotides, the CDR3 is TGTGCCAGCAGTGACTTCTCTATCGGCATCGTAGAAGCTTTCTTT. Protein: CASSDFSIGIVEAFF.

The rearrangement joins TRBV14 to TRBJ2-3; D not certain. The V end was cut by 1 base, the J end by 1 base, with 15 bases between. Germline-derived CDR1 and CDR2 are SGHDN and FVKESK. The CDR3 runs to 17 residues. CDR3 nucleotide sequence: TGTGCCAGCAGCCAAGGGGTTATGGAGACGGGCACAGATACGCAGTATTTT. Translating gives CASSQGVMETGTDTQYF.

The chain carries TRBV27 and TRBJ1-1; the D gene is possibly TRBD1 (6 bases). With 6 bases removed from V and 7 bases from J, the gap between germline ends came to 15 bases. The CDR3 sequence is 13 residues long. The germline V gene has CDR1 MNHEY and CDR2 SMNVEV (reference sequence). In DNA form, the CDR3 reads TGTGCCAGCAGCAGTTCCCGGGGGCTTGAAGCTTTCTTT. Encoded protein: CASSSSRGLEAFF.

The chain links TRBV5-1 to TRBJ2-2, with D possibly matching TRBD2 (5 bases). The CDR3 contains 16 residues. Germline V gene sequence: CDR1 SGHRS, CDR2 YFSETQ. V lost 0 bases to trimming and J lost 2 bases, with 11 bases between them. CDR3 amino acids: CASSLAGGGNTGELFF. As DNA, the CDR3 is TGCGCCAGCAGCTTGGCTGGAGGAGGCAACACCGGGGAGCTGTTTTTT.

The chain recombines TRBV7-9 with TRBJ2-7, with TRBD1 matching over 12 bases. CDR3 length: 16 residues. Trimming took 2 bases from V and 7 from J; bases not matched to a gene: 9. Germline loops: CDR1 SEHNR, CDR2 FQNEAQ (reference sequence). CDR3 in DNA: TGTGCCAGCAGCTTAAAAGTGGGACAGGGGGCTAATGAGCAGTACTTC. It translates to CASSLKVGQGANEQYF.

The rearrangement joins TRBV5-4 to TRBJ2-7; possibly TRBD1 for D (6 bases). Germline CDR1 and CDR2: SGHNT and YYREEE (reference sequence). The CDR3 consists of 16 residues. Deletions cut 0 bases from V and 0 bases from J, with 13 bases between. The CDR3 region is CASSLGWTENSYEQYF. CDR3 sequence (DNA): TGTGCCAGCAGCTTGGGATGGACAGAAAACTCCTACGAGCAGTACTTC.

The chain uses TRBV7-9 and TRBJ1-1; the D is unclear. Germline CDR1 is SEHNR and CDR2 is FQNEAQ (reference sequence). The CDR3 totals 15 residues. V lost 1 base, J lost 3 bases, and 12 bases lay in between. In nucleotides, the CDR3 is TGTGCCAGCAGCTTAGAAGGCGCTAGACACACTGAAGCTTTCTTT. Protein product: CASSLEGARHTEAFF.

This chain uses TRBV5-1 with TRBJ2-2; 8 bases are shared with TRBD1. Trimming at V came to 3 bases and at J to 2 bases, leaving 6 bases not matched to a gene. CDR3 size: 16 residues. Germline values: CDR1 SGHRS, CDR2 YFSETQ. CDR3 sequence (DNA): TGCGCCAGCAGCTGGGGGGACAGGATAAACACCGGGGAGCTGTTTTTT. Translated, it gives CASSWGDRINTGELFF.

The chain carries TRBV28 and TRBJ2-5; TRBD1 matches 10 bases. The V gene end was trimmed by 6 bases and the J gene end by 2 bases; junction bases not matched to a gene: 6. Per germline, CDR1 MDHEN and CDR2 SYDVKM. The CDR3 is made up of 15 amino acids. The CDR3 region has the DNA TGTGCCAGCAGATCGGACAGGGGGGGACAAGAGACCCAGTACTTC. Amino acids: CASRSDRGGQETQYF.

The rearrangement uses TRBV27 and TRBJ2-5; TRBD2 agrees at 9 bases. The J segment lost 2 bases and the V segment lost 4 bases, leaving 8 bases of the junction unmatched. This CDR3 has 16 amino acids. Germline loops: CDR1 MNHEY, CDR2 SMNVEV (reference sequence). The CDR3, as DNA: TGTGCCAGCAGTTCCAGCGGGAGGTTGGATCAAGAGACCCAGTACTTC. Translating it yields CASSSSGRLDQETQYF.

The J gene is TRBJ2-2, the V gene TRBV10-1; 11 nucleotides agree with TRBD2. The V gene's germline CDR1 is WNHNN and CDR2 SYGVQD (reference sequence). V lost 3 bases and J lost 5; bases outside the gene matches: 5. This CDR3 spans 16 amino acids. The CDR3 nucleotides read TGCGCCAGCAGTGAACTAGCGGGAGCTGGAACCGGGGAGCTGTTTTTT. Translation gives CASSELAGAGTGELFF.

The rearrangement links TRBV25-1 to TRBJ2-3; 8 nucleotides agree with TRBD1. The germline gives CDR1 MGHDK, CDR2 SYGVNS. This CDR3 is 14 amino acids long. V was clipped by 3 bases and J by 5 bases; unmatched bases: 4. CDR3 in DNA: TGTGCCAGCAGTGAGGCAGGGGGCCGAGATACGCAGTATTTT. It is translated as CASSEAGGRDTQYF.

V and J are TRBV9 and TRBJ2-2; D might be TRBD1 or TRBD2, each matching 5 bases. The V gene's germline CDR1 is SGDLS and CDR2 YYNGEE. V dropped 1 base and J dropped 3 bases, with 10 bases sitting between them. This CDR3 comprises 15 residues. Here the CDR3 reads CASSVRDGYTGELFF. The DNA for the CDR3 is TGTGCCAGCAGCGTACGGGACGGGTACACCGGGGAGCTGTTTTTT.